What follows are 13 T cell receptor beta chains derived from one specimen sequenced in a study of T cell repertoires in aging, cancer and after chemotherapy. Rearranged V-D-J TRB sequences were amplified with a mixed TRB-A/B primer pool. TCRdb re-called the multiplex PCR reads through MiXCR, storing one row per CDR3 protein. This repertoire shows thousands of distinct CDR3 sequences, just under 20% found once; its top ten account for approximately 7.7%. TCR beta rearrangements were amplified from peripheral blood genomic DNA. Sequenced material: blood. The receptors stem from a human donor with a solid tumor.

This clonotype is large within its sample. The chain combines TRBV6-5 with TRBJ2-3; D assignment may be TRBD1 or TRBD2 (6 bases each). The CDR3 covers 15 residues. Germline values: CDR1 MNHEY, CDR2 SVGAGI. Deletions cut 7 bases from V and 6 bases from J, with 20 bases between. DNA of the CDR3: TGTGCCAGCAAAACGTATTGGAGGGGGGTGGATACGCAGTATTTT. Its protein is CASKTYWRGVDTQYF.

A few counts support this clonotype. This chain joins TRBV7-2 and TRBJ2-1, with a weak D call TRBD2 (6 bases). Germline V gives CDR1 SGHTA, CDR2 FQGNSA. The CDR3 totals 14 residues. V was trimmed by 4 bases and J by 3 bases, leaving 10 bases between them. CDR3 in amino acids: CASSSLAVYNEQFF. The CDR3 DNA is TGTGCCAGCAGCTCACTAGCCGTCTACAATGAGCAGTTCTTC. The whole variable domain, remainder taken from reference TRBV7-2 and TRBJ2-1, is GAGVSQSPSNKVTEKGKDVELRCDPISGHTALYWYRQSLGQGLEFLIYFQGNSAPDKSGLPSDRFSAERTGGSVSTLTIQRTQQEDSAVYLCASSSLAVYNEQFFGPGTRLTVL.

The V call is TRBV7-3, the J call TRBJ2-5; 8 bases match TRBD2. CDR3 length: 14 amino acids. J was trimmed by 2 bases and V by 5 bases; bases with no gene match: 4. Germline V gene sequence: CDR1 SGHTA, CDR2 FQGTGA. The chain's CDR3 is CASSLPGGQETQYF. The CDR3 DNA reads TGTGCCAGCAGCCTCCCGGGGGGGCAAGAGACCCAGTACTTC.

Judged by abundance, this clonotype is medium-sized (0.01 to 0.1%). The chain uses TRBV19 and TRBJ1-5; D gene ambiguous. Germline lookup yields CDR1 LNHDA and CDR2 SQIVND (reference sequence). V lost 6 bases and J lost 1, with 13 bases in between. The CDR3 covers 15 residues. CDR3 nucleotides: TGTGCCAGTAGCCCCAGTATGGTGAGCAATCAGCCCCAGCATTTT. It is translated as CASSPSMVSNQPQHF.

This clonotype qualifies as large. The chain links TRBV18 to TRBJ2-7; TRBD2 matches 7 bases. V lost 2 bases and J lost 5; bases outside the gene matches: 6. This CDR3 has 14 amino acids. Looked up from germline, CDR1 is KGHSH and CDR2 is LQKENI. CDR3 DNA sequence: TGTGCCAGCTCACCAAGCCATCGGGGGGACGAGCAGTACTTC. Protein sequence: CASSPSHRGDEQYF.

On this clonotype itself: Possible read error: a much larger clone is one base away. The CDR3 DNA reads TGTGCCAGCAGCTTAGGGACTATAGGAGACAATGAGCAGTTCTTC. Amino acids: CASSLGTIGDNEQFF. This chain uses TRBV7-6 with TRBJ2-1; maybe TRBD2 (6 bases). The germline V and J ends were trimmed by 1 base and 5 bases, with 12 bases remaining between them. The CDR3 is 15 amino acids. Germline CDR1 and CDR2: SGHVS and FNYEAQ.

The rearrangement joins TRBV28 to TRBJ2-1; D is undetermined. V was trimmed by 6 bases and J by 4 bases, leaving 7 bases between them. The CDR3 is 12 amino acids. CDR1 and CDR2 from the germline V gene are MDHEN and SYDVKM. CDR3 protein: CASSLGYNEQFF. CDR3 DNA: TGTGCCAGCAGCCTAGGTTACAATGAGCAGTTCTTC.

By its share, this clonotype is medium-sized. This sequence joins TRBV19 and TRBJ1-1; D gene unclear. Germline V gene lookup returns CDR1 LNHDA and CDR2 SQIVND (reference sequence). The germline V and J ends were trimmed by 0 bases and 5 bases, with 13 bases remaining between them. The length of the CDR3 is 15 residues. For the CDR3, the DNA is TGTGCCAGTAGTATAGAATCTGGGGTATGGACTGAAGCTTTCTTT. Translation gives CASSIESGVWTEAFF. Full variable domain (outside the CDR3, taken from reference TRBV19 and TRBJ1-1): DGGITQSPKYLFRKEGQNVTLSCEQNLNHDAMYWYRQDPGQGLRLIYYSQIVNDFQKGDIAEGYSVSREKKESFPLTVTSAQKNPTAFYLCASSIESGVWTEAFFGQGTRLTVV.

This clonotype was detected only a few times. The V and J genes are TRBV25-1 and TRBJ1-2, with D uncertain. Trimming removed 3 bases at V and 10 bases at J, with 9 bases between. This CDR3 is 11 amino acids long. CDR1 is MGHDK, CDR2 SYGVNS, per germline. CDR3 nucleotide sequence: TGTGCCAGCAGTGAGGGAGCGGCCTACACCTTC. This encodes CASSEGAAYTF.

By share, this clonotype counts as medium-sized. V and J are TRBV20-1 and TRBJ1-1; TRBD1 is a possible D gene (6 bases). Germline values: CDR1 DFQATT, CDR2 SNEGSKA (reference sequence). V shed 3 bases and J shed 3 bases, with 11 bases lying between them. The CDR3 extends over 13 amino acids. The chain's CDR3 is CSARGAGDTEAFF. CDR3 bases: TGCAGTGCTAGGGGGGCCGGGGACACTGAAGCTTTCTTT.

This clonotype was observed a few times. The CDR3 DNA reads TGTGCCAGCAGCTTATACGGGCGTTATACGCAGTATTTT. Its translation is CASSLYGRYTQYF. The V gene is TRBV7-2, the J gene TRBJ2-3, with unresolved D. Germline assignment: CDR1 SGHTA and CDR2 FQGNSA. Trimming took off 2 bases at V and 7 bases at J, with 10 bases between the two ends. The CDR3 loop spans 13 amino acids.

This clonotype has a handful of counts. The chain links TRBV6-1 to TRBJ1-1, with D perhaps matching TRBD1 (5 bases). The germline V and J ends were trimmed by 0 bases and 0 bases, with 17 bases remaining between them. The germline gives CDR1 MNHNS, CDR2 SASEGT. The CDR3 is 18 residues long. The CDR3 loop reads CASSEAYWGRRMNTEAFF. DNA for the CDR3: TGTGCCAGCAGTGAAGCGTATTGGGGACGGAGAATGAACACTGAAGCTTTCTTT.

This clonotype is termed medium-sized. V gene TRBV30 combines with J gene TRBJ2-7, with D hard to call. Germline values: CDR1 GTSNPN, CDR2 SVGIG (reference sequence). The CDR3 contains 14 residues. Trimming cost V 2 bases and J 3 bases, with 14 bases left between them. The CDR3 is CAWSYKGPVYEQYF. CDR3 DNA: TGTGCCTGGAGTTACAAAGGTCCAGTCTACGAGCAGTACTTC.